This TCR beta chain was found in a study of cytomegalovirus exposure and HLA in healthy donors. The CDR3 spans 13 residues. Germline CDR1 and CDR2: MGHDK and SYGVNS. Trimming removed 3 bases from V and 5 bases from J; junction bases left unmatched: 3. A multiplex PCR was run with 60 Vbeta primers and 13 Jbeta primers. TCRdb keeps only in-frame clones here, not all; method: immunoSEQ multiplex PCR. Of 120,000 or so clones listed, under 70% are singletons. The chain carries TRBV25-1 and TRBJ1-2; TRBD1 aligns across 7 bases. The TCR was taken from a man between 18 and 29 years old in good health and CMV-seronegative. Sequenced input: PBMCs. The CDR3 region is CASSDDRVYGYTF. In nucleotides, the CDR3 is TGTGCCAGCAGTGACGACAGGGTATATGGCTACACCTTC.